This T cell receptor beta chain stems from a study of OX40 agonist ivuxolimab in advanced cancers. The V gene's germline CDR1 is LNHDA and CDR2 SQIVND (reference sequence). Trimming took off 5 bases at V and 4 bases at J, with 11 bases between the two ends. This CDR3 has 13 amino acids. TCRdb keeps only in-frame clones here, not all; method: immunoSEQ multiplex PCR. This table has 55,000 or so clones, about 86% appearing once. This chain links TRBV19 with TRBJ2-5; perhaps TRBD1 as D (7 bases). Sequenced material: CD4+ or CD8+ T cells sorted from blood, taken in a trial of the OX40 agonist ivuxolimab. The clonotype was recovered from an adult with an advanced solid tumor such as melanoma, head and neck, liver or kidney cancer. The DNA for the CDR3 is TGTGCCAGTAGTCCGCAGGGGGGAGAGACCCAGTACTTC. Translating it yields CASSPQGGETQYF.